This entry lists 5 T cell receptor beta chains sequenced from one sample in a study of beta chain features in type 1 diabetes. The study reverse transcribed the entire isolated RNA, so it sequenced expressed TCRB transcripts. This table comes from immunoSEQ multiplex PCR, and its TCRdb copy is limited to in-frame clones, with some not included. The profile covers hundreds of thousands of clones, with about 29% appearing a single time and around 0.065% taken by the ten largest. Sequences were obtained from naive CD4+ T cells from blood. These receptors were collected from a young man in good health.

Turning to this clone: Other DNA sequences in the sample encode the same CDR3. The chain uses TRBV7-9 and TRBJ2-5, with 8 bases matching TRBD1. Germline V gene lookup returns CDR1 SEHNR and CDR2 FQNEAQ (reference sequence). Unmatched junction bases numbered 5, after V lost 5 bases and J lost 3 bases. The CDR3 loop spans 14 amino acids. CDR3: CASSLQQGEETQYF. The CDR3 region has the DNA TGTGCCAGCAGCCTACAACAGGGGGAAGAGACCCAGTACTTC.

The genes are TRBV30 and TRBJ2-1; weak D call: TRBD2 (5 bases). V was shortened by 3 bases and J by 2 bases, with 14 bases between the two germline ends. CDR1 and CDR2 from the germline V gene are GTSNPN and SVGIG (reference sequence). CDR3 length: 15 amino acids. The CDR3 DNA reads as TGTGCCTGGAGGGGCGGGTCCGTTACCTACAATGAGCAGTTCTTC. Its translation is CAWRGGSVTYNEQFF. Filled out from reference TRBV30 and TRBJ2-1, the complete variable domain reads SQTIHQWPATLVQPVGSPLSLECTVEGTSNPNLYWYRQAAGRGLQLLFYSVGIGQISSEVPQNLSASRPQDRQFILSSKKLLLSDSGFYLCAWRGGSVTYNEQFFGPGTRLTVL.

This chain links TRBV9 with TRBJ2-2; unclear D gene. CDR1 SGDLS and CDR2 YYNGEE come from the germline V gene. The CDR3 totals 14 residues. Trimming removed 2 bases from V and 3 bases from J, with 8 bases in between. As DNA, the CDR3 is TGTGCCAGCAGCGTGGGCCGCTACACCGGGGAGCTGTTTTTT. Protein: CASSVGRYTGELFF.

V is TRBV28 and J is TRBJ2-1; D uncertain. Germline V gene sequence: CDR1 MDHEN, CDR2 SYDVKM. CDR3 size: 11 residues. Trimming took 6 bases from V and 3 from J, leaving 3 bases between them. The CDR3 here is CASRDYNEQFF. The CDR3 nucleotides read TGTGCCAGCAGGGACTACAATGAGCAGTTCTTC.

This chain joins TRBV5-1 and TRBJ2-5; possibly TRBD1 for D (5 bases). CDR1 is SGHRS and CDR2 is YFSETQ in the germline V gene. This CDR3 comprises 17 residues. V lost 0 bases to trimming and J lost 1 base, with 16 bases between them. The CDR3 sequence is CASSLVPVLGLQETQYF. CDR3 DNA sequence: TGCGCCAGCAGCTTGGTGCCGGTCCTGGGGCTCCAAGAGACCCAGTACTTC.